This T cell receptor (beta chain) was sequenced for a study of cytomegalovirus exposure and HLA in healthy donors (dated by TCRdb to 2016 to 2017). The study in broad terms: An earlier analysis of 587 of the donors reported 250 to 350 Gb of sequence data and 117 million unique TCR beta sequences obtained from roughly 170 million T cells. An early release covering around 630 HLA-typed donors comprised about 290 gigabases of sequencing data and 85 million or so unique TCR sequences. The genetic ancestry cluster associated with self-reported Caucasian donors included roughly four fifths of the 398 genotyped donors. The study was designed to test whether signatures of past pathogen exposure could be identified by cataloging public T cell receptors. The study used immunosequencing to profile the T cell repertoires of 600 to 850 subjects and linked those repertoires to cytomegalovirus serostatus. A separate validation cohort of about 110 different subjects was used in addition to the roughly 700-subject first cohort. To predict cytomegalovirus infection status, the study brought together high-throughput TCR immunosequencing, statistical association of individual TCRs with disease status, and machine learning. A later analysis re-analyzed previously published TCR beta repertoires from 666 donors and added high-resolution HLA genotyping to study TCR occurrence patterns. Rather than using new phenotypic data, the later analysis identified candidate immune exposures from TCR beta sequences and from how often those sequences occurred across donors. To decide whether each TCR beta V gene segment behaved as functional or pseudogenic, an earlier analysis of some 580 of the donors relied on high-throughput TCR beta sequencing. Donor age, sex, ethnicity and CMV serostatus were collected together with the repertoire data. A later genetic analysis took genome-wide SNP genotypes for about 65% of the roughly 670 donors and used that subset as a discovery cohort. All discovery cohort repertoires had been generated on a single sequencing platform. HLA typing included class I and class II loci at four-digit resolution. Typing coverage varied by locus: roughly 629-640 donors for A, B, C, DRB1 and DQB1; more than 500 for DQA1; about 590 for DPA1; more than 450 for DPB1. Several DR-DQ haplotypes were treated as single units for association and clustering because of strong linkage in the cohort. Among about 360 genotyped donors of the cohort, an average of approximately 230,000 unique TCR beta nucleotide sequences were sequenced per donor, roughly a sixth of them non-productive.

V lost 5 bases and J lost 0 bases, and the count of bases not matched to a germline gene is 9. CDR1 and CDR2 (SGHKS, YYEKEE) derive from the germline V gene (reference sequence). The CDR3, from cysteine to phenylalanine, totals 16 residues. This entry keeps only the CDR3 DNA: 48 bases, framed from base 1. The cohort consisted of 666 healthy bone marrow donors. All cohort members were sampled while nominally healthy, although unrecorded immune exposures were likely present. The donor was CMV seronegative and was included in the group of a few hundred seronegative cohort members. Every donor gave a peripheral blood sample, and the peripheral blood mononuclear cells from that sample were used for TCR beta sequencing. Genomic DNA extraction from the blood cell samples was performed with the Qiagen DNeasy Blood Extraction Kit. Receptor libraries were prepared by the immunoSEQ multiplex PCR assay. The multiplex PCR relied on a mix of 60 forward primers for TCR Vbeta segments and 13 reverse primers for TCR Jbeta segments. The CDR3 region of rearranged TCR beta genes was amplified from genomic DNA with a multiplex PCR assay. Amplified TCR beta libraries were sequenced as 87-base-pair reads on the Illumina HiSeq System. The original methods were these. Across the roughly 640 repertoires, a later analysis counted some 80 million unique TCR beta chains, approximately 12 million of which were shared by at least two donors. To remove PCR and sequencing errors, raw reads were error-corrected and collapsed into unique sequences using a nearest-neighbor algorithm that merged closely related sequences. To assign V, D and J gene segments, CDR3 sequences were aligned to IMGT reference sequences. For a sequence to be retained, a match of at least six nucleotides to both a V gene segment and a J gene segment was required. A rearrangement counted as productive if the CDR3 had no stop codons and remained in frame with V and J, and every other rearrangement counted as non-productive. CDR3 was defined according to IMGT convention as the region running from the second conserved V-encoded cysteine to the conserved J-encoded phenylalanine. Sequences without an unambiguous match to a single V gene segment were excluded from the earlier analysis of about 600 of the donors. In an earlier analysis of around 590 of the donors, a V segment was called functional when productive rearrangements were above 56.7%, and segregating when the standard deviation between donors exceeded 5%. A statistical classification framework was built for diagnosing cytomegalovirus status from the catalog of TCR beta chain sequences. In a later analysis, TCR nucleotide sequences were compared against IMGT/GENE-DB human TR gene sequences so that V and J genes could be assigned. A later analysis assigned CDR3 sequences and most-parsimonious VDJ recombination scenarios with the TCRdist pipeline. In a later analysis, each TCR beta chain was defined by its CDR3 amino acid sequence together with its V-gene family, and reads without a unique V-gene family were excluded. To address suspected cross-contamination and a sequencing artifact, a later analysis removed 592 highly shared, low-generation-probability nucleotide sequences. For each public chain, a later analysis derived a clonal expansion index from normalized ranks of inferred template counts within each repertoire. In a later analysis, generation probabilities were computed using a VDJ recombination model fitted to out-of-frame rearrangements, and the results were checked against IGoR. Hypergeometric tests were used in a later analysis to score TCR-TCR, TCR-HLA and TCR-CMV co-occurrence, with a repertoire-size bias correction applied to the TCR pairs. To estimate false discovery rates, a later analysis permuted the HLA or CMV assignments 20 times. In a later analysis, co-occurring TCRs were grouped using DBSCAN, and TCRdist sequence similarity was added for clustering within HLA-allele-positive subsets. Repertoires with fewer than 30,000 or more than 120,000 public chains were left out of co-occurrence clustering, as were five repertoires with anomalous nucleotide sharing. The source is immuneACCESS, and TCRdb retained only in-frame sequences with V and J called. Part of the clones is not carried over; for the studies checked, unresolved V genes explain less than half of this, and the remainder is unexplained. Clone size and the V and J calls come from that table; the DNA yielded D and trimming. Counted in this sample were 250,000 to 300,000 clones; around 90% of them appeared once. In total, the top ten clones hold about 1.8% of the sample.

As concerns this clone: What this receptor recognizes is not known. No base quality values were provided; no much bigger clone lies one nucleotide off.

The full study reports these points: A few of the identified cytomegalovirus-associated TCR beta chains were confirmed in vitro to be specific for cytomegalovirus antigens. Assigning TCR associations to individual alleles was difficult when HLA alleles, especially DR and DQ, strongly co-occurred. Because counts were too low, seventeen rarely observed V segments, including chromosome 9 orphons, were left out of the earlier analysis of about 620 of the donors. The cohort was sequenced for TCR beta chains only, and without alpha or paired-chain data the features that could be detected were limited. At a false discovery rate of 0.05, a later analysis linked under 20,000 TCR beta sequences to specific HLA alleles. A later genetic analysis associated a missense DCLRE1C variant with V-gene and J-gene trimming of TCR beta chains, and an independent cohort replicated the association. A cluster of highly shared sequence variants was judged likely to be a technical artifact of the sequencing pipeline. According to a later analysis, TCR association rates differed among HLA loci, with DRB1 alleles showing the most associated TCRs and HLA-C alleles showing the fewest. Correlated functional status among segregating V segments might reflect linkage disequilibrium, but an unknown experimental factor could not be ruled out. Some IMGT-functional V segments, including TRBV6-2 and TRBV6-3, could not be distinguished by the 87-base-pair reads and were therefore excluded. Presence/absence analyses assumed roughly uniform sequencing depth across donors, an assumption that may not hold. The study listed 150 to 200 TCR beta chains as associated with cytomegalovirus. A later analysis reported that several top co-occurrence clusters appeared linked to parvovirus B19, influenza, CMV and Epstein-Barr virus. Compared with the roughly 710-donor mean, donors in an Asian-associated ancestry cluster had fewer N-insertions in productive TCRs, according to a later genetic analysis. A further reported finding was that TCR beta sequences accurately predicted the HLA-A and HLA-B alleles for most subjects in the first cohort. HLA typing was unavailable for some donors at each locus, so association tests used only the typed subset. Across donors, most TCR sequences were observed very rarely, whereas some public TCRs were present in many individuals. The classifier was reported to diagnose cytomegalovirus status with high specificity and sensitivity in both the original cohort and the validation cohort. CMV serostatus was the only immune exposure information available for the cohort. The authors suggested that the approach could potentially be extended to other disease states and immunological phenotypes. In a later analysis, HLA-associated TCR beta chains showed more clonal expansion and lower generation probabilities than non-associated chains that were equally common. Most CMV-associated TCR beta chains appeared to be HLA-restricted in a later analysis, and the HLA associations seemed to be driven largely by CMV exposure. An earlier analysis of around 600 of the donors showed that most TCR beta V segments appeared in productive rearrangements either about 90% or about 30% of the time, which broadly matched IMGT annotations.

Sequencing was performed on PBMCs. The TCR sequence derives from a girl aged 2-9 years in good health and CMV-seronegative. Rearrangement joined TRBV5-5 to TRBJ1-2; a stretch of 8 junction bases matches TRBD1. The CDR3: CASRTQGQEANYGYTF. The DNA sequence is TGTGCCAGCAGGACACAGGGACAGGAAGCTAACTATGGCTACACCTTC.